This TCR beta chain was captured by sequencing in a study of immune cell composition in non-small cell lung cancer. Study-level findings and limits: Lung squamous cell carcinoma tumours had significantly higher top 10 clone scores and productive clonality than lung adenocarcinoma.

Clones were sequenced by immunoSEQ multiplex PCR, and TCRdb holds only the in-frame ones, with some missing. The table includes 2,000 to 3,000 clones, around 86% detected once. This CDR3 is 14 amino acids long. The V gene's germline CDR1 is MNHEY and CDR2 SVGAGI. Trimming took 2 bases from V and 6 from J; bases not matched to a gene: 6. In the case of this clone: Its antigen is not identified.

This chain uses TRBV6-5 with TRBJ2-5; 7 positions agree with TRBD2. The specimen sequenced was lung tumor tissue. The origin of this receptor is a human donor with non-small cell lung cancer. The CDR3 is CASSYGGGGKTQYF. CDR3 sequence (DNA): TGTGCCAGCAGTTACGGCGGGGGTGGGAAGACCCAGTACTTC.